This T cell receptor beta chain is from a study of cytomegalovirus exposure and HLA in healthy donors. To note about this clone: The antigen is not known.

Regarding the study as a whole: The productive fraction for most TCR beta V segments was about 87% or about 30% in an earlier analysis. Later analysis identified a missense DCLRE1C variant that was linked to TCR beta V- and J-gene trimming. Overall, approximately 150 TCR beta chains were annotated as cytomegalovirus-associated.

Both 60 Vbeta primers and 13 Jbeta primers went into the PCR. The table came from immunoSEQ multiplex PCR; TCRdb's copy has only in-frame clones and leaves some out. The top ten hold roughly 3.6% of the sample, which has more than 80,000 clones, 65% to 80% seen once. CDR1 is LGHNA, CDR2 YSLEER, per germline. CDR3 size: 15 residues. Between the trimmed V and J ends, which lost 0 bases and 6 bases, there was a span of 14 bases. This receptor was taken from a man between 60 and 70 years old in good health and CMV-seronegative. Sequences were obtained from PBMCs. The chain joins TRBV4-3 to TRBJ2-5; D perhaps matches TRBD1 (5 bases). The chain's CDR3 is CASSQDYGRVKTQYF. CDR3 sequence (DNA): TGCGCCAGCAGCCAAGATTACGGCAGGGTAAAGACCCAGTACTTC.